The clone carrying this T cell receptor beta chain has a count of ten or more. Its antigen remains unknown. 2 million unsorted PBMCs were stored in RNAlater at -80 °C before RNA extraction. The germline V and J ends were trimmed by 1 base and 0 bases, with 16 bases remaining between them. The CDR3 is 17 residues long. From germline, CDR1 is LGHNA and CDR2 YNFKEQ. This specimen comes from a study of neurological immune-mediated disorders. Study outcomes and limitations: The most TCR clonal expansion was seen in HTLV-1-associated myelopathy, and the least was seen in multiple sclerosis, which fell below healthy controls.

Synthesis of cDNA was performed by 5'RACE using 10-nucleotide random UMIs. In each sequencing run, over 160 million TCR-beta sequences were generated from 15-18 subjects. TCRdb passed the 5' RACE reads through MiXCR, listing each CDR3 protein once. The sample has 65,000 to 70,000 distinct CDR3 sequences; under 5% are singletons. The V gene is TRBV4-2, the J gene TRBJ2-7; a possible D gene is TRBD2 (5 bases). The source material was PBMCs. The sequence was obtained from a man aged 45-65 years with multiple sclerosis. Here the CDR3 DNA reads TGTGCCAGCAGCCAAGTTCCTTCCGAGGGTAGCTCCTACGAGCAGTACTTC. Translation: CASSQVPSEGSSYEQYF.